A single sample is the source of the 30 T cell receptor beta chains below, sequenced in a study of PD-L1 blockade in urothelial cancer. Data came from immunoSEQ multiplex PCR; TCRdb stores just in-frame clones and leaves some out. The sample yields 70,000 to 95,000 clones, around 92% seen once. Time point defined: pretreatment peripheral blood. The source was PBMCs, collected around atezolizumab (anti-PD-L1) treatment. Receptors were obtained from a woman over 75 with urothelial cancer.

The rearrangement uses TRBV5-1 and TRBJ1-2; no definite D call. The V end lost 1 base, the J end lost 4 bases, and 11 bases lay between the germline ends. Germline CDR1 reads SGHRS; CDR2 reads YFSETQ. This CDR3 is built from 14 residues. This CDR3 is CASSLTSVGYGYTF. The DNA of the CDR3 is TGCGCCAGCAGCTTGACTAGCGTGGGCTATGGCTACACCTTC.

This clone is a singleton in its sample. The V gene is TRBV6-1, the J gene TRBJ1-1; TRBD1 agrees at 8 bases. The germline gives CDR1 MNHNS, CDR2 SASEGT. Trimming at V came to 6 bases and at J to 5 bases, leaving 5 bases not matched to a gene. This CDR3 contains 13 residues. The CDR3 nucleotides are TGTGCCAGCAGGGACAGGGACGGGACTGAAGCTTTCTTT. Translating it yields CASRDRDGTEAFF.

This clone was observed a single time. The chain uses TRBV19 and TRBJ1-2; no definite D call. The germline V and J ends were trimmed by 1 base and 2 bases, with 11 bases remaining between them. CDR1 is LNHDA, CDR2 SQIVND, per germline (reference sequence). The CDR3 contains 15 residues. The CDR3 spells CASSIGEWANYGYTF. The CDR3 nucleotides are TGTGCCAGTAGTATAGGAGAGTGGGCGAACTATGGCTACACCTTC.

The chain carries TRBV4-2 and TRBJ2-3, with D possibly matching TRBD1 (7 bases). The CDR3 covers 16 residues. V lost 4 bases and J lost 5, with 19 bases in between. Germline V lookup: CDR1 LGHNA, CDR2 YNFKEQ. CDR3 residues: CASSPGGQLVGDTQYF. CDR3 coding DNA: TGTGCCAGCAGCCCCGGGGGACAGTTAGTGGGAGATACGCAGTATTTT.

This clone was picked up one time. V gene TRBV19 combines with J gene TRBJ1-2; weak D call: TRBD1 (6 bases). V lost 5 bases and J lost 8, with 15 bases in between. This CDR3 region has 13 residues. Germline CDR1 LNHDA, CDR2 SQIVND (reference sequence). In DNA form, the CDR3 reads TGTGCCAGTAGTCCCACAGGGAAGGACGGCTACACCTTC. Encoded protein: CASSPTGKDGYTF.

V is TRBV19 and J is TRBJ2-4, with 8 bases fitting TRBD1. J gave up 11 bases and V 3 bases, and 9 bases lay outside the gene matches. The germline CDR1 and CDR2 sequences are LNHDA and SQIVND (reference sequence). This CDR3 region has 14 residues. The CDR3, as DNA: TGTGCCAGTAGTATGGACAGGGCCAACAGTCTTCAGTACTTC. This sequence encodes CASSMDRANSLQYF.

The chain recombines TRBV30 with TRBJ2-7; possible D gene TRBD1, 5 bases. The CDR3 has 14 residues. V lost 6 bases and J lost 2, with 17 bases in between. Germline values: CDR1 GTSNPN, CDR2 SVGIG (reference sequence). The CDR3 region has the DNA TGTGCCTGCACGAGTCGTTTAGGGGCCTACGAGCAGTACTTC. This encodes CACTSRLGAYEQYF. Full variable domain (rest looked up from reference TRBV30 and TRBJ2-7): SQTIHQWPATLVQPVGSPLSLECTVEGTSNPNLYWYRQAAGRGLQLLFYSVGIGQISSEVPQNLSASRPQDRQFILSSKKLLLSDSGFYLCACTSRLGAYEQYFGPGTRLTVT.

The chain couples TRBV7-9 to TRBJ2-5; TRBD2 aligns across 10 bases. This CDR3 is built from 14 residues. Germline V gene data show CDR1 as SEHNR and CDR2 as FQNEAQ (reference sequence). The trim removed 7 bases at V and 1 base at J, leaving 3 bases unmatched. The CDR3, as DNA: TGTGCCAGCATCGTAGCGGGGGGCCAAGAGACCCAGTACTTC. It encodes CASIVAGGQETQYF.

This clone showed up just once. The chain combines TRBV27 with TRBJ1-5; D is undetermined. Looked up from germline, CDR1 is MNHEY and CDR2 is SMNVEV (reference sequence). Trimming stripped 10 bases from V and 4 bases from J, with 11 bases between. The CDR3 totals 12 residues. CDR3 protein: CATGVYNQPQHF. The CDR3 DNA sequence: TGTGCCACGGGAGTGTATAATCAGCCCCAGCATTTT.

The chain links TRBV5-1 to TRBJ2-1; the match to TRBD2 covers 11 bases. Per germline, CDR1 SGHRS and CDR2 YFSETQ. V was pared by 3 bases and J by 5 bases, with 4 bases of the junction left unmatched. The CDR3 length is 15 residues. For the CDR3, the DNA is TGCGCCAGCAGCTGGACTAGCGGGCACAACAATGAGCAGTTCTTC. Protein sequence: CASSWTSGHNNEQFF.

The chain employs TRBV5-1 and TRBJ1-1, with TRBD1 as a possible D gene (5 bases). CDR3 length equals 16 residues. V lost 0 bases to trimming and J lost 1 base, with 13 bases between them. Looked up from germline, CDR1 is SGHRS and CDR2 is YFSETQ. The CDR3 DNA follows: TGCGCCAGCAGCTTGGGCAGGGCCCTTGGGAACACTGAAGCTTTCTTT. This sequence encodes CASSLGRALGNTEAFF.

This clone was observed once. The CDR3 here is CASSDRDRDWQPQHF. The CDR3 nucleotides read TGTGCCAGCAGTGACCGGGACAGGGACTGGCAGCCCCAGCATTTT. The rearrangement joins TRBV28 to TRBJ1-5, with 9 bases identical to TRBD1. Trimming took 5 bases from V and 7 from J; bases not matched to a gene: 9. The CDR3 runs 15 residues. CDR1 is MDHEN and CDR2 is SYDVKM in the germline V gene. The full variable domain, with the rest looked up from reference TRBV28 and TRBJ1-5, is DVKVTQSSRYLVKRTGEKVFLECVQDMDHENMFWYRQDPGLGLRLIYFSYDVKMKEKGDIPEGYSVSREKKERFSLILESASTNQTSMYLCASSDRDRDWQPQHFGDGTRLSIL.

The CDR3 reads CAWSGTSGRSEQFF. CDR3 nucleotides: TGTGCCTGGAGTGGGACTAGCGGGAGAAGTGAGCAGTTCTTC. This chain uses TRBV30 with TRBJ2-1, with TRBD2 matching over 13 bases. This CDR3 comprises 14 residues. V was pared by 1 base and J by 9 bases, with 3 bases of the junction left unmatched. CDR1 is GTSNPN and CDR2 is SVGIG in the germline V gene (reference sequence).

The chain joins TRBV2 to TRBJ2-7; tentative D call: TRBD2 (5 bases). Germline values: CDR1 SNHLY, CDR2 FYNNEI. The CDR3 spans 14 residues. The ends were cut back, 6 bases at V and 2 bases at J, with 14 bases in the middle. The CDR3 sequence: CASRVSGGTYEQYF. CDR3 sequence (DNA): TGTGCCAGCAGGGTATCAGGAGGAACCTACGAGCAGTACTTC.

J is TRBJ1-1 and V is TRBV7-3; D not certain. The CDR3 runs to 13 residues. The germline gives CDR1 SGHTA, CDR2 FQGTGA. V lost 2 bases and J lost 0, with 4 bases in between. CDR3 sequence (DNA): TGTGCCAGCAGCTTACAGATGAACACTGAAGCTTTCTTT. Protein product: CASSLQMNTEAFF.

The chain uses TRBV2 and TRBJ2-3; 10 bases match TRBD2. Germline-derived CDR1 and CDR2 are SNHLY and FYNNEI. This CDR3 is 15 amino acids long. The trim removed 7 bases at V and 2 bases at J, leaving 6 bases unmatched. The CDR3 here is CASTVLAGLTDTQYF. CDR3 bases: TGTGCCAGCACAGTACTAGCGGGGCTCACAGATACGCAGTATTTT. The full variable domain, in which reference TRBV2 and TRBJ2-3 provide the parts outside the CDR3, is EPEVTQTPSHQVTQMGQEVILRCVPISNHLYFYWYRQILGQKVEFLVSFYNNEISEKSEIFDDQFSVERPDGSNFTLKIRSTKLEDSAMYFCASTVLAGLTDTQYFGPGTRLTVL.

The V and J genes are TRBV29-1 and TRBJ1-5, with D unresolved. V was pared by 6 bases and J by 0 bases, with 6 bases between. The CDR3 covers 12 residues. Per germline, CDR1 SQVTM and CDR2 ANQGSEA. Here the CDR3 DNA reads TGCAGCGTCCAGGATAGCAATCAGCCCCAGCATTTT. This sequence encodes CSVQDSNQPQHF. The full variable domain, with the rest looked up from reference TRBV29-1 and TRBJ1-5, is SAVISQKPSRDICQRGTSLTIQCQVDSQVTMMFWYRQQPGQSLTLIATANQGSEATYESGFVIDKFPISRPNLTFSTLTVSNMSPEDSSIYLCSVQDSNQPQHFGDGTRLSIL.

Only a few counts were recorded for this clone. This rearrangement joins TRBV19 to TRBJ2-7, with 8 bases aligning to TRBD1. The V gene's germline CDR1 is LNHDA and CDR2 SQIVND (reference sequence). This CDR3 contains 15 residues. V trimming: 6 bases; J trimming: 0 bases; junction bases outside the gene matches: 7. This chain's CDR3 is CASRSAQGASYEQYF. The CDR3, as DNA: TGTGCCAGTAGATCGGCGCAGGGGGCCTCCTACGAGCAGTACTTC. Full variable domain (remainder filled in from reference TRBV19 and TRBJ2-7): DGGITQSPKYLFRKEGQNVTLSCEQNLNHDAMYWYRQDPGQGLRLIYYSQIVNDFQKGDIAEGYSVSREKKESFPLTVTSAQKNPTAFYLCASRSAQGASYEQYFGPGTRLTVT.

The V call is TRBV5-1, the J call TRBJ1-1, with a weak D call TRBD1 (5 bases). Germline CDR1 and CDR2: SGHRS and YFSETQ. This CDR3 has 13 residues. The V end was cut by 1 base, the J end by 4 bases, with 8 bases between. As DNA, the CDR3 is TGCGCCAGCAGCTTGAGCGGGGCCACTGAAGCTTTCTTT. Amino acids: CASSLSGATEAFF.

DNA for the CDR3: TGTGCCAGTAGTATCGGGACAGGGGGGATCTCCTACGAGCAGTACTTC. Translated: CASSIGTGGISYEQYF. The chain recombines TRBV19 with TRBJ2-7; 11 bases match TRBD1. V lost 3 bases, J lost 0 bases, and 4 bases stayed unmatched. CDR3 size: 16 residues. Germline V gene lookup returns CDR1 LNHDA and CDR2 SQIVND (reference sequence).

This chain links TRBV6-5 with TRBJ1-2; D is uncertain. CDR1 and CDR2 from the germline V gene are MNHEY and SVGAGI. Trimming stripped 3 bases from V and 8 bases from J, with 13 bases between. The CDR3 totals 13 residues. CDR3 nucleotides: TGTGCCAGCAGTTATGCAGCAGCGCGGGGCTACACCTTC. Its protein is CASSYAAARGYTF.

The rearrangement links TRBV4-1 to TRBJ2-5; D might be TRBD1 (6 bases). The CDR3 has 15 amino acids. Germline assignment: CDR1 MGHRA and CDR2 YSYEKL. V was trimmed by 1 base and J by 2 bases, leaving 11 bases between them. The CDR3 is CASSQVPGQQETQYF. The CDR3 coding sequence is TGCGCCAGCAGCCAAGTCCCGGGACAACAAGAGACCCAGTACTTC.

This sequence joins TRBV25-1 and TRBJ1-1, with 12 bases aligning to TRBD1. CDR1 and CDR2 from the germline V gene are MGHDK and SYGVNS. This CDR3 contains 14 residues. J gave up 6 bases and V 3 bases, and 2 bases lay outside the gene matches. The CDR3 DNA sequence: TGTGCCAGCAGTGAGCGGGACAGGGGGCCTGAAGCTTTCTTT. It specifies CASSERDRGPEAFF.

This clone showed up just once. The J gene is TRBJ2-3, the V gene TRBV10-3; D gene ambiguous. The ends were cut back, 6 bases at V and 3 bases at J, with 7 bases in the middle. The CDR3 consists of 12 residues. The germline V gene encodes CDR1 ENHRY and CDR2 SYGVKD. The CDR3 is CAISYTTDTQYF. CDR3 DNA: TGTGCCATCAGCTATACTACAGATACGCAGTATTTT.

The chain couples TRBV9 to TRBJ1-1; D call uncertain. Trimming took 0 bases from V and 10 from J, leaving 16 bases between them. The germline V gene has CDR1 SGDLS and CDR2 YYNGEE. This CDR3 is 14 amino acids long. The DNA for the CDR3 is TGTGCCAGCAGCGTAGCGAGAGGCCCGCGGAGAGCTTTCTTT. It yields the protein CASSVARGPRRAFF.

The V and J genes are TRBV11-2 and TRBJ1-2; D gene ambiguous. The ends were cut back, 1 base at V and 3 bases at J, with 6 bases in the middle. The CDR3 runs 13 residues. From germline, CDR1 is SGHAT and CDR2 FQNNGV. This CDR3 is CASSLAGDYGYTF. The CDR3 DNA reads TGTGCCAGCAGCTTAGCAGGCGACTATGGCTACACCTTC. Drawing the rest from reference TRBV11-2 and TRBJ1-2, the complete variable domain is EAGVAQSPRYKIIEKRQSVAFWCNPISGHATLYWYQQILGQGPKLLIQFQNNGVVDDSQLPKDRFSAERLKGVDSTLKIQPAKLEDSAVYLCASSLAGDYGYTFGSGTRLTVV.

In nucleotides, the CDR3 is TGTGCCACCAGAAACCGGGACATTGGAGTCGGGGAGCTGTTTTTT. Encoded protein: CATRNRDIGVGELFF. The chain uses TRBV28 and TRBJ2-2; D may be TRBD1 (6 bases). V shed 10 bases and J shed 7 bases, with 22 bases lying between them. Germline CDR1 is MDHEN and CDR2 is SYDVKM. This CDR3 is built from 15 residues.

V and J are TRBV6-5 and TRBJ2-1, with 9 bases that match TRBD1. The V and J ends lost 8 bases and 5 bases, in that order; junction bases with no gene match: 10. The CDR3 has 15 residues. The germline CDR1 and CDR2 sequences are MNHEY and SVGAGI. The CDR3 DNA sequence: TGTGCCAGCCCTCGACAGGGGGGATTCCACAATGAGCAGTTCTTC. Translating it yields CASPRQGGFHNEQFF.

This chain joins TRBV6-5 and TRBJ1-5; D is ambiguous. The CDR3 length is 13 residues. Germline V lookup: CDR1 MNHEY, CDR2 SVGAGI. V gave up 5 bases and J gave up 5 bases, with 10 bases separating them. The CDR3 nucleotides are TGTGCCAGCAGTCCAGACAAGGATCAGCCCCAGCATTTT. It specifies CASSPDKDQPQHF.

CDR3 nucleotide sequence: TGTGCCAGCAAGTTGTTAGCGGGACGATACAATGAGCAGTTCTTC. Encoded protein: CASKLLAGRYNEQFF. The rearrangement uses TRBV7-9 and TRBJ2-1; 8 nucleotides agree with TRBD2. Per germline, CDR1 SEHNR and CDR2 FQNEAQ (reference sequence). This CDR3 comprises 15 residues. J lost 4 bases, V lost 7 bases, and 9 bases had no gene match. Full variable domain (rest looked up from reference TRBV7-9 and TRBJ2-1): DTGVSQNPRHKITKRGQNVTFRCDPISEHNRLYWYRQTLGQGPEFLTYFQNEAQLEKSRLLSDRFSAERPKGSFSTLEIQRTEQGDSAMYLCASKLLAGRYNEQFFGPGTRLTVL.